The 16 T cell receptor beta chains below were found in one sample sequenced in a study of cytomegalovirus exposure and HLA in healthy donors. PCR employed 60 Vbeta and 13 Jbeta primers. The assay was immunoSEQ multiplex PCR, and TCRdb's table has in-frame clones only and misses some. Of more than 75,000 clones in the sample, roughly 70% are singletons; the top ten hold roughly 9.1%. Sequencing input: PBMCs. The receptors derive from a man in his forties or fifties in good health and CMV-seropositive.

The chain carries TRBV10-1 and TRBJ2-1, with 12 positions matching TRBD2. CDR1 WNHNN and CDR2 SYGVQD come from the germline V gene (reference sequence). The V gene end was trimmed by 4 bases and the J gene end by 1 base; junction bases not matched to a gene: 8. The length of the CDR3 is 18 residues. The CDR3 DNA reads as TGCGCCAGCAGTGGGGCTAGCGGGAGGGCTAGGTCCTACAATGAGCAGTTCTTC. It codes for CASSGASGRARSYNEQFF.

There are a few counts of this clone. The rearrangement uses TRBV9 and TRBJ2-5; weak D call: TRBD1 (6 bases). The CDR3 has 13 amino acids. From germline, CDR1 is SGDLS and CDR2 YYNGEE. V lost 4 bases and J 7 bases, leaving 14 bases between the germline ends. The CDR3 nucleotides read TGTGCCAGCAGCAAACAGGGTCTAGGGACCCAGTACTTC. Translated: CASSKQGLGTQYF.

The table lists this clone with a few counts. The chain is built from TRBV5-4 and TRBJ2-1, with TRBD1 matching over 7 bases. Trimming took 0 bases from V and 8 from J; bases not matched to a gene: 8. The length of the CDR3 is 15 residues. The V gene's germline CDR1 is SGHNT and CDR2 YYREEE (reference sequence). The CDR3 DNA reads as TGTGCCAGCAGCTTGGCCGGCAGGGGGATTGATGAGCAGTTCTTC. Translated, it gives CASSLAGRGIDEQFF.

This clone was observed a handful of times. The junction departs from germline at one end; a sequencing error may be responsible. The chain combines TRBV7-9 with TRBJ2-7; maybe TRBD1 (6 bases). Per germline, CDR1 SEHNR and CDR2 FQNEAQ (reference sequence). The CDR3 spans 15 residues. The CDR3 reads CASSLIRGVSYGQYF. DNA of the CDR3: TGTGCCAGCAGCTTAATCAGGGGCGTCAGTTACGGGCAGTACTTC.

The chain combines TRBV13 with TRBJ2-3; the match to TRBD2 covers 9 bases. This CDR3 is 17 amino acids long. Germline lookup yields CDR1 PRHDT and CDR2 FYEKMQ (reference sequence). V shed 5 bases, J shed 10 bases, and the junction held 19 bases outside the gene matches. CDR3 in amino acids: CASSTPSSGKAHIAQYF. For the CDR3, the DNA is TGTGCCAGCAGCACCCCCTCTAGCGGGAAGGCCCATATTGCGCAGTATTTT.

The rearrangement links TRBV7-6 to TRBJ1-3; tentatively, D is TRBD1 (5 bases). The length of the CDR3 is 16 residues. Between the trimmed V and J ends, which lost 4 bases and 0 bases, there was a span of 13 bases. The germline gives CDR1 SGHVS, CDR2 FNYEAQ. Here the CDR3 reads CASSSGLSSSGNTIYF. The CDR3 DNA reads as TGTGCCAGCAGCTCGGGACTTTCGTCCTCTGGAAACACCATATATTTT. The full variable domain, its missing parts supplied by reference TRBV7-6 and TRBJ1-3, is GAGVSQSPRYKVTKRGQDVALRCDPISGHVSLYWYRQALGQGPEFLTYFNYEAQQDKSGLPNDRFSAERPEGSISTLTIQRTEQRDSAMYRCASSSGLSSSGNTIYFGEGSWLTVV.

This clone was seen ten or more times. The chain has TRBV19 and TRBJ1-5, with 7 nucleotides matching TRBD1. The CDR3 has 15 residues. Trimming at V came to 5 bases and at J to 1 base, leaving 5 bases not matched to a gene. Germline V gene data show CDR1 as LNHDA and CDR2 as SQIVND (reference sequence). The CDR3 loop reads CASSGATGSNQPQHF. CDR3 bases: TGTGCCAGTAGTGGCGCGACAGGGAGCAATCAGCCCCAGCATTTT.

This clone was counted between two and nine times. The V call is TRBV4-3, the J call TRBJ2-1; 8 bases are shared with TRBD2. With V trimmed by 1 base and J by 8 bases, 13 bases remained unmatched. This CDR3 has 17 residues. Germline loops: CDR1 LGHNA, CDR2 YSLEER. The CDR3 DNA follows: TGCGCCAGCAGCCAAGGGGCCAGCGGGGGTCCTGTCGATGAGCAGTTCTTC. This encodes CASSQGASGGPVDEQFF.

With regard to this clone: This CDR3 is also generated by other DNA sequences in the sample. The chain recombines TRBV5-1 with TRBJ2-1; unclear D gene. Per the germline V gene, CDR1 is SGHRS and CDR2 is YFSETQ. The CDR3 extends over 14 amino acids. V lost 0 bases to trimming and J lost 0 bases, with 4 bases between them. The CDR3 nucleotides read TGCGCCAGCAGCTTGGGAGGCTCCTACAATGAGCAGTTCTTC. It yields the protein CASSLGGSYNEQFF.

V usage is TRBV27 and J usage is TRBJ1-5; the match to TRBD1 covers 7 bases. V shed 3 bases and J 7 bases; nucleotides not matched to a gene: 6. The CDR3 is made up of 14 amino acids. CDR1 is MNHEY and CDR2 is SMNVEV in the germline V gene (reference sequence). CDR3 in DNA: TGTGCCAGCAGTTTTATGGGGGACAGCCAGCCCCAGCATTTT. This translates into CASSFMGDSQPQHF.

DNA of the CDR3: TGTGCCATCAGTGATGGGGGGAGGGTGGACACTGAAGCTTTCTTT. Protein sequence: CAISDGGRVDTEAFF. The genes are TRBV10-3 and TRBJ1-1; D may be TRBD1 (5 bases). Germline CDR1 and CDR2: ENHRY and SYGVKD. Trimming cost V 3 bases and J 3 bases, with 14 bases left between them. The CDR3 sequence is 15 residues long.

This chain connects TRBV9 to TRBJ2-5; D is unclear. The closer fit of TRBJ2-7 to the DNA end suggests the J call may be wrong. The length of the CDR3 is 15 residues. Germline CDR1 reads SGDLS; CDR2 reads YYNGEE. DNA of the CDR3: TGTGCCAGCAGCCCCAACAGTGCCGCCTCCTACGAGCAGTACTTC. Translating gives CASSPNSAASYEQYF.

The chain is built from TRBV5-1 and TRBJ2-2; 7 nucleotides line up with TRBD2. The V gene end was trimmed by 0 bases and the J gene end by 7 bases; junction bases not matched to a gene: 12. The CDR3 loop spans 17 amino acids. Germline assignment: CDR1 SGHRS and CDR2 YFSETQ. CDR3 sequence: CASSLGAAGTTSGELFF. In nucleotides, the CDR3 is TGCGCCAGCAGCTTGGGGGCGGCGGGGACTACGAGCGGGGAGCTGTTTTTT.

The DNA of the CDR3 is TGTGCCTCCTGGACCGGGAGGGGAAAACTGTTTTTT. Its protein product is CASWTGRGKLFF. This chain uses TRBV10-3 with TRBJ1-4; tentatively, D is TRBD1 (5 bases). V gave up 11 bases and J gave up 10 bases, with 17 bases separating them. CDR1 is ENHRY, CDR2 SYGVKD, per germline. The CDR3 is made up of 12 amino acids.

The rearrangement uses TRBV7-9 and TRBJ2-2, with 7 bases fitting TRBD1. Trimming at V came to 4 bases and at J to 4 bases, leaving 6 bases not matched to a gene. The germline CDR1 and CDR2 sequences are SEHNR and FQNEAQ (reference sequence). The CDR3 length is 15 residues. CDR3 sequence: CASSSLGQATGELFF. For the CDR3, the DNA is TGTGCCAGCAGCTCTCTTGGACAGGCCACCGGGGAGCTGTTTTTT.

The chain joins TRBV7-8 to TRBJ2-7; possible D gene TRBD2, 6 bases. CDR1 is SGHVS, CDR2 FQNEAQ, per germline. The CDR3 has 14 amino acids. The V end lost 3 bases, the J end lost 3 bases, and 12 bases lay between the germline ends. CDR3 loop: CASSFGGINYEQYF. The CDR3, as DNA: TGTGCCAGCAGCTTTGGGGGGATTAACTACGAGCAGTACTTC.